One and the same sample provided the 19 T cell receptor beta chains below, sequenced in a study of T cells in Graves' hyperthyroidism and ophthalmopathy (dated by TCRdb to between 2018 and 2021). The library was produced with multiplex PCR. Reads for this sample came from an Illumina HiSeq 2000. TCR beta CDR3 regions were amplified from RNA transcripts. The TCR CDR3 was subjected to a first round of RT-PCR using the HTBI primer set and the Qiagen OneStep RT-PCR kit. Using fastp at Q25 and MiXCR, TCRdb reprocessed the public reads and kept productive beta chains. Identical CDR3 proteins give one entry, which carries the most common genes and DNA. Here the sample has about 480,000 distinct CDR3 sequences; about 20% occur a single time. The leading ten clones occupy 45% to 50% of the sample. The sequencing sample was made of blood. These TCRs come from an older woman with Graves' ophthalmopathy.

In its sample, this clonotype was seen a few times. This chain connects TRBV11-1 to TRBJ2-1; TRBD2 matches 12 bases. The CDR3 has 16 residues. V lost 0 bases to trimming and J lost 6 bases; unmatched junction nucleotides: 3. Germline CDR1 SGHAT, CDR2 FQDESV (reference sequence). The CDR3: CASSLAASGRGNEQFF. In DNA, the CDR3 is TGTGCCAGCAGCTTAGCGGCTAGCGGGAGGGGCAATGAGCAGTTCTTC.

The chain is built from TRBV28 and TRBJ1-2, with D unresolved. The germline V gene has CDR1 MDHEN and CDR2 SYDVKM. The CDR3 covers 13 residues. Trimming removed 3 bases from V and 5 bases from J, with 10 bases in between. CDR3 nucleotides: TGTGCCAGCAGTTTGCCAGAAACTTATGGCTACACCTTC. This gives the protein CASSLPETYGYTF.

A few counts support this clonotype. The CDR3, as DNA: TGCAGCGTCGATCTAGCGGGAGGTTACGAGCAGTACTTC. It yields the protein CSVDLAGGYEQYF. V gene TRBV29-1 combines with J gene TRBJ2-7, with TRBD2 matching 11 bases. This CDR3 has 13 residues. Germline assignment: CDR1 SQVTM and CDR2 ANQGSEA. Trimming took 6 bases from V and 4 from J; bases not matched to a gene: 5.

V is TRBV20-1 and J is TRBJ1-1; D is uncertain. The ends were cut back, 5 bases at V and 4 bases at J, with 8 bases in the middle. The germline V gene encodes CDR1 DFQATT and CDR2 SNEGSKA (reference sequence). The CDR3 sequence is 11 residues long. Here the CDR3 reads CSAAQSTEAFF. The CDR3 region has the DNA TGCAGTGCTGCCCAGAGCACTGAAGCTTTCTTT.

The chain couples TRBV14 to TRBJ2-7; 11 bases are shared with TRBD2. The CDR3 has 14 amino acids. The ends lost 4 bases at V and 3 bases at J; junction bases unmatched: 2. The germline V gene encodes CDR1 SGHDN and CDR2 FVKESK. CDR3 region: CASSRLAGRYEQYF. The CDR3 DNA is TGTGCCAGCAGCCGACTAGCGGGACGCTACGAGCAGTACTTC. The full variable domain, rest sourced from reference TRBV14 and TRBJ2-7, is EAGVTQFPSHSVIEKGQTVTLRCDPISGHDNLYWYRRVMGKEIKFLLHFVKESKQDESGMPNNRFLAERTGGTYSTLKVQPAELEDSGVYFCASSRLAGRYEQYFGPGTRLTVT.

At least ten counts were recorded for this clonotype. DNA for the CDR3: TGTGCCAGCAGCTTGAGGGAGCTGTTTTTT. Translated: CASSLRELFF. The V and J genes are TRBV7-9 and TRBJ2-2; unclear D gene. Trimming took off 3 bases at V and 9 bases at J, with 2 bases between the two ends. Germline values: CDR1 SEHNR, CDR2 FQNEAQ (reference sequence). The CDR3 is 10 residues long.

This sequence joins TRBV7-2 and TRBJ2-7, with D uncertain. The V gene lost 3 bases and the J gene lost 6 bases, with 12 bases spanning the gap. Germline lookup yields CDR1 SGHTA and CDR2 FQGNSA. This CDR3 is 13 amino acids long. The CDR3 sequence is CASSLRKLAEQYF. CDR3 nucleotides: TGTGCCAGCAGCTTGAGGAAGCTGGCCGAGCAGTACTTC.

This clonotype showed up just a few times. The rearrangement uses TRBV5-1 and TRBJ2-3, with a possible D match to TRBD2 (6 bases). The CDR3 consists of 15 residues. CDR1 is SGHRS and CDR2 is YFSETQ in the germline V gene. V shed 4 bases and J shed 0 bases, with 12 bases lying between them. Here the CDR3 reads CASSPSGSSTDTQYF. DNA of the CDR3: TGCGCCAGCAGCCCTTCCGGGAGTAGCACAGATACGCAGTATTTT.

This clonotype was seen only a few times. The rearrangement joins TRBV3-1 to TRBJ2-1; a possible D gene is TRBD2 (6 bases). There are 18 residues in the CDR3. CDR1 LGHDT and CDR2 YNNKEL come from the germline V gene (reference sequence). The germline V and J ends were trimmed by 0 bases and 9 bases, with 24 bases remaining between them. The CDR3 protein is CASSQDPPSALGRGEQFF. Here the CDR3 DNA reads TGTGCCAGCAGCCAAGATCCCCCTAGCGCACTCGGTAGGGGTGAGCAGTTCTTC.

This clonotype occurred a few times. Written as DNA, the CDR3 is TGTGCCAGCAGCCGCCCGGGACTCAGACTTTCAGATACGCAGTATTTT. This codes for CASSRPGLRLSDTQYF. This chain connects TRBV14 to TRBJ2-3; TRBD2 is a possible D gene (6 bases). Germline CDR1 is SGHDN and CDR2 is FVKESK. V lost 4 bases and J lost 4, with 18 bases in between. The CDR3 is made up of 16 amino acids.

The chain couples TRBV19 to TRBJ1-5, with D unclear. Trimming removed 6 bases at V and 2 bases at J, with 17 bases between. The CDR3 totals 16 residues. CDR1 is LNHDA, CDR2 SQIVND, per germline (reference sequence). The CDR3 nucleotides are TGTGCCAGTAGCAAAGGCCCGGGTAGGGGCAATCAGCCCCAGCATTTT. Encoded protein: CASSKGPGRGNQPQHF.

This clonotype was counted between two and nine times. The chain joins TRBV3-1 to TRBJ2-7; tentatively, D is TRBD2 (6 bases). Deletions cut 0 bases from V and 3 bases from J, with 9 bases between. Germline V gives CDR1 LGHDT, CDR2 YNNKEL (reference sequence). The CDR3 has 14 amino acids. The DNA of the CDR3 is TGTGCCAGCAGCCAAGAGGCGGGGTTCTACGAGCAGTACTTC. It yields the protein CASSQEAGFYEQYF.

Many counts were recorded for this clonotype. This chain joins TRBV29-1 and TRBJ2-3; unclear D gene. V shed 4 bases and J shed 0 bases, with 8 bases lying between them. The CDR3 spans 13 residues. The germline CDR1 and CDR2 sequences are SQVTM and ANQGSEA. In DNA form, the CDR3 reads TGCAGCGTTGCGGCCAGTAGCACAGATACGCAGTATTTT. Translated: CSVAASSTDTQYF.

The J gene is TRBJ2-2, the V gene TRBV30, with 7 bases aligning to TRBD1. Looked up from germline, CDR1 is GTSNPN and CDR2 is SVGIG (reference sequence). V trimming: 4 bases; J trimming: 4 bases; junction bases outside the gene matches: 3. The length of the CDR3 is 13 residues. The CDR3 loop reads CAWKGAGTGELFF. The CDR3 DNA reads TGTGCCTGGAAGGGGGCCGGCACCGGGGAGCTGTTTTTT.

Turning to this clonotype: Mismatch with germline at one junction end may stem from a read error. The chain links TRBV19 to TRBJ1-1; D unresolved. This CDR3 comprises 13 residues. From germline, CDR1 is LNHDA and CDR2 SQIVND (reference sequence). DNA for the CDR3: TGTGCCAGTAGTGGAGGTCTGGGCACTAAAGCTTTCTTT. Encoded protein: CASSGGLGTKAFF.

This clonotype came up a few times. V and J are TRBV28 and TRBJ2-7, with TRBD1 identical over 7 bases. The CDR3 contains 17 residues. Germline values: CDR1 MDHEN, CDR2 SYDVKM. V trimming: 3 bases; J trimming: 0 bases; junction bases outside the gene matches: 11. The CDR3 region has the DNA TGTGCCAGCAGTTTCCCCCGGACAGGCCCTAGCTCCTACGAGCAGTACTTC. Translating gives CASSFPRTGPSSYEQYF.

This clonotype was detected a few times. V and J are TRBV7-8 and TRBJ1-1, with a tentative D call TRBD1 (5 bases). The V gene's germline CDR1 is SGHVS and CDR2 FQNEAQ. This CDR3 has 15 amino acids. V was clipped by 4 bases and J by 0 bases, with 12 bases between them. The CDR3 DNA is TGTGCCAGCAGCTCCCAGGGAACCATGAACACTGAAGCTTTCTTT. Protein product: CASSSQGTMNTEAFF. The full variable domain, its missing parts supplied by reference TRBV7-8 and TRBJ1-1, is GAGVSQSPRYKVAKRGQDVALRCDPISGHVSLFWYQQALGQGPEFLTYFQNEAQLDKSGLPSDRFFAERPEGSVSTLKIQRTQQEDSAVYLCASSSQGTMNTEAFFGQGTRLTVV.

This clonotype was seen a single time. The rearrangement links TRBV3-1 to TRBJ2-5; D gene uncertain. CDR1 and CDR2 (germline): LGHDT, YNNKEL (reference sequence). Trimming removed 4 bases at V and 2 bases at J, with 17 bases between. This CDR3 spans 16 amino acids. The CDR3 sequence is CASSPPPVSLQETQYF. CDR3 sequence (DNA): TGTGCCAGCAGCCCCCCTCCAGTCTCCCTACAAGAGACCCAGTACTTC.

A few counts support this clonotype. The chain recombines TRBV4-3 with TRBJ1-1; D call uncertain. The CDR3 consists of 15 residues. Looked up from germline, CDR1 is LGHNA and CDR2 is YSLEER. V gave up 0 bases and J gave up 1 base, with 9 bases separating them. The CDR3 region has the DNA TGCGCCAGCAGCCAAGAGGGGATCGGGAACACTGAAGCTTTCTTT. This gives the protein CASSQEGIGNTEAFF.